The 27 T cell receptor beta chains reported below all come from one sample, sequenced in a study of T cell changes during pregnancy in multiple sclerosis. Assay used: immunoSEQ multiplex PCR; TCRdb lists only in-frame clones, some missing. The sample holds around 88,000 clones, 92% seen once. This specimen was peripheral blood, taken after pregnancy. These receptors originate from a female donor in good health, enrolled as a control in a pregnancy study.

The chain combines TRBV18 with TRBJ1-3, with 10 bases that match TRBD1. Unmatched junction bases numbered 5, after V lost 3 bases and J lost 3 bases. In germline, CDR1 is KGHSH, CDR2 LQKENI. The CDR3 has 16 amino acids. The CDR3 sequence is CASSPSGTGVGNTIYF. For the CDR3, the DNA is TGTGCCAGCTCACCGAGCGGGACAGGGGTTGGAAACACCATATATTTT.

The chain uses TRBV6-1 and TRBJ2-3; 12 bases fit TRBD2. The J segment lost 4 bases and the V segment lost 2 bases, leaving 1 base of the junction unmatched. Per the germline V gene, CDR1 is MNHNS and CDR2 is SASEGT. This CDR3 has 15 residues. CDR3 loop: CASSELAGGPDTQYF. The CDR3 nucleotides read TGTGCCAGCAGTGAACTAGCGGGGGGGCCAGATACGCAGTATTTT.

The rearrangement links TRBV6-6 to TRBJ1-3; 8 bases fit TRBD1. Trimming at V came to 6 bases and at J to 4 bases, leaving 11 bases not matched to a gene. CDR3 length: 16 residues. Germline lookup yields CDR1 MNHNY and CDR2 SVGAGI (reference sequence). The CDR3 loop reads CASSFRTGSMGNTIYF. DNA of the CDR3: TGTGCCAGCAGCTTTCGGACAGGGTCGATGGGAAACACCATATATTTT.

This clone was picked up one time. The rearrangement joins TRBV6-6 to TRBJ2-7, with D tentatively TRBD1 (6 bases). The CDR3 consists of 12 residues. V lost 6 bases and J lost 5, with 11 bases in between. CDR1 is MNHNY and CDR2 is SVGAGI in the germline V gene (reference sequence). The CDR3 here is CASSSGQNEQYF. The CDR3 DNA sequence: TGTGCCAGCAGCTCCGGACAGAACGAGCAGTACTTC.

The chain joins TRBV6-5 to TRBJ1-1, with TRBD1 as a possible D gene (5 bases). Per the germline V gene, CDR1 is MNHEY and CDR2 is SVGAGI. Trimming left V 3 bases short and J 5 bases short, with 10 bases between. The CDR3 loop spans 13 amino acids. The CDR3 DNA follows: TGTGCCAGCAGTTATGGACGGGGGACTGAAGCTTTCTTT. This sequence encodes CASSYGRGTEAFF.

The chain is built from TRBV6-1 and TRBJ1-1, with TRBD1 identical over 7 bases. This CDR3 has 15 amino acids. The germline V gene encodes CDR1 MNHNS and CDR2 SASEGT. V lost 5 bases to trimming and J lost 5 bases; unmatched junction nucleotides: 11. CDR3 residues: CASSLDQGGPTEAFF. In DNA, the CDR3 is TGTGCCAGCAGTCTCGACCAGGGGGGACCAACTGAAGCTTTCTTT.

The chain recombines TRBV6-1 with TRBJ1-1; TRBD1 might be the D (6 bases). The germline V and J ends were trimmed by 0 bases and 7 bases, with 9 bases remaining between them. Germline-derived CDR1 and CDR2 are MNHNS and SASEGT. The CDR3 totals 13 residues. The CDR3: CASSEAQGDEAFF. The CDR3 coding sequence is TGTGCCAGCAGTGAAGCACAGGGTGATGAAGCTTTCTTT.

The chain is built from TRBV10-3 and TRBJ1-1, with D perhaps TRBD1 (5 bases). V lost 4 bases and J 5 bases, leaving 14 bases between the germline ends. The CDR3 is 14 amino acids. The V gene's germline CDR1 is ENHRY and CDR2 SYGVKD. The DNA of the CDR3 is TGTGCCATCAGTGGTGCAGGGTTGGGGACTGAAGCTTTCTTT. Translation: CAISGAGLGTEAFF.

The V call is TRBV28, the J call TRBJ1-2, with D perhaps matching TRBD1 (6 bases). Per germline, CDR1 MDHEN and CDR2 SYDVKM. This CDR3 contains 17 residues. V lost 5 bases to trimming and J lost 5 bases, with 24 bases between them. The CDR3 DNA follows: TGTGCCAGCAGTCCCCCCCCGACAGGAGACCTCGTTTATGGCTACACCTTC. Amino acid sequence: CASSPPPTGDLVYGYTF.

This clone was counted only a few times. This chain joins TRBV9 and TRBJ1-1; D uncertain. The V and J ends lost 4 bases and 4 bases respectively, with 14 bases between them. The CDR3 is 14 residues long. From germline, CDR1 is SGDLS and CDR2 YYNGEE. In nucleotides, the CDR3 is TGTGCCAGCAGCCCCACATACCGCAGCACTGAAGCTTTCTTT. Translating gives CASSPTYRSTEAFF.

The chain carries TRBV9 and TRBJ2-2; D is unresolved. Between the trimmed V and J ends, which lost 0 bases and 7 bases, there was a span of 7 bases. From germline, CDR1 is SGDLS and CDR2 YYNGEE. CDR3 length: 13 residues. The CDR3 sequence is CASSVGVSGELFF. DNA for the CDR3: TGTGCCAGCAGCGTAGGTGTGAGCGGGGAGCTGTTTTTT.

The chain joins TRBV5-1 to TRBJ1-4, with D maybe TRBD1 (6 bases). V lost 1 base and J 7 bases, leaving 14 bases between the germline ends. The CDR3 length is 15 residues. Germline values: CDR1 SGHRS, CDR2 YFSETQ. The CDR3 here is CASSLSGGDGEKLFF. The CDR3 bases are TGCGCCAGCAGCTTGTCGGGGGGCGATGGTGAAAAACTGTTTTTT.

This sequence joins TRBV5-8 and TRBJ2-5, with 9 bases lining up with TRBD1. CDR1 is SGHTS, CDR2 YDEGEE, per germline. The CDR3 loop spans 16 amino acids. V was clipped by 5 bases and J by 5 bases; unmatched bases: 13. Here the CDR3 reads CASSLMDTGGLETQYF. The CDR3 DNA sequence: TGTGCCAGCAGTCTAATGGACACAGGGGGCTTGGAGACCCAGTACTTC.

This clone was seen only a few times. The chain carries TRBV6-1 and TRBJ2-3; D perhaps matches TRBD1 (6 bases). Trimming removed 0 bases from V and 2 bases from J, with 12 bases in between. Per germline, CDR1 MNHNS and CDR2 SASEGT. This CDR3 is built from 16 residues. The CDR3 region has the DNA TGTGCCAGCAGTGAAGCGGGAAGGGGGTACACAGATACGCAGTATTTT. Its translation: CASSEAGRGYTDTQYF.

This clone was seen a few times. The junction does not match germline at one end; this may be a read error. The chain combines TRBV7-7 with TRBJ2-7; TRBD1 is a possible D gene (8 bases). This CDR3 has 12 amino acids. Germline CDR1 SSHAT, CDR2 FNYEAQ (reference sequence). The CDR3 region is CASSHRGGEQYF. CDR3 DNA: TGTGCTAGCAGCCACAGGGGGGGCGAGCAGTACTTC.

This chain links TRBV2 with TRBJ1-5; D gene uncertain. The CDR3 runs 14 residues. The V end was cut by 1 base, the J end by 7 bases, with 11 bases between. Per germline, CDR1 SNHLY and CDR2 FYNNEI. CDR3 region: CASSEGASYQPQHF. In nucleotides, the CDR3 is TGTGCCAGCAGTGAAGGGGCCAGCTACCAGCCCCAGCATTTT.

Relative to its sample, this clone is medium-sized. The rearrangement uses TRBV4-2 and TRBJ2-6, with D tentatively TRBD1 (5 bases). The length of the CDR3 is 16 residues. The germline V and J ends were trimmed by 0 bases and 0 bases, with 6 bases remaining between them. Germline V gene lookup returns CDR1 LGHNA and CDR2 YNFKEQ. CDR3 amino acids: CASSQDQGSGANVLTF. CDR3 nucleotide sequence: TGTGCCAGCAGCCAAGATCAGGGCTCTGGGGCCAACGTCCTGACTTTC.

Notes on this clone: An end of the junction differs from the germline gene, which may be a read error. This rearrangement joins TRBV7-7 to TRBJ2-1; 9 bases are a match to TRBD2. CDR1 and CDR2 (germline): SSHAT, FNYEAQ (reference sequence). This CDR3 has 15 residues. Here the CDR3 reads CASSLAAGGHNEQFF. The CDR3 coding sequence is TGTGCTAGCAGCCTCGCGGCGGGAGGGCACAATGAGCAGTTCTTC.

The chain combines TRBV19 with TRBJ2-3; D perhaps matches TRBD2 (5 bases). There are 13 residues in the CDR3. The ends were cut back, 4 bases at V and 4 bases at J, with 9 bases in the middle. The germline V gene has CDR1 LNHDA and CDR2 SQIVND (reference sequence). CDR3 region: CASSTIAPDTQYF. CDR3 coding DNA: TGTGCCAGTAGTACAATAGCGCCAGATACGCAGTATTTT.

The rearrangement uses TRBV27 and TRBJ1-1; D remains ambiguous. Germline lookup yields CDR1 MNHEY and CDR2 SMNVEV (reference sequence). CDR3 length equals 14 residues. Trimming stripped 6 bases from V and 0 bases from J, with 11 bases between. DNA of the CDR3: TGTGCCAGCAGCCTCGGAGCCATGAACACTGAAGCTTTCTTT. Residues: CASSLGAMNTEAFF.

J is TRBJ2-7 and V is TRBV11-3, with a tentative D call TRBD2 (5 bases). Germline V gene lookup returns CDR1 SGHNT and CDR2 YENEEA. Trimming removed 5 bases from V and 2 bases from J, with 19 bases in between. The CDR3 extends over 16 amino acids. The CDR3 sequence is CASSPIGGYRPYEQYF. DNA of the CDR3: TGTGCCAGCAGCCCAATAGGCGGGTATCGACCCTACGAGCAGTACTTC.

V gene TRBV7-2 combines with J gene TRBJ2-1, with 14 nucleotides matching TRBD2. Germline values: CDR1 SGHTA, CDR2 FQGNSA. Unmatched junction bases numbered 8, after V lost 0 bases and J lost 4 bases. CDR3 length equals 19 residues. For the CDR3, the DNA is TGTGCCAGCAGCTTAGCGCTTGGGACTAGCGGGGGATCTTACAATGAGCAGTTCTTC. Its protein product is CASSLALGTSGGSYNEQFF.

J is TRBJ2-3 and V is TRBV6-4; 10 nucleotides align to TRBD2. The CDR3 is 14 amino acids. J was trimmed by 5 bases and V by 6 bases; bases with no gene match: 5. Germline-derived CDR1 and CDR2 are MRHNA and SNTAGT. The CDR3 loop reads CASSVAGGQDTQYF. The CDR3 DNA reads TGTGCCAGCAGCGTAGCGGGGGGACAAGATACGCAGTATTTT.

This chain uses TRBV25-1 with TRBJ1-5; 8 nucleotides line up with TRBD1. The CDR3 has 14 residues. Germline V CDR1 and CDR2: MGHDK, SYGVNS. The V gene end was trimmed by 6 bases and the J gene end by 1 base; junction bases not matched to a gene: 2. Here the CDR3 reads CASSWTGSNQPQHF. The CDR3 coding sequence is TGTGCCAGCAGCTGGACAGGGAGCAATCAGCCCCAGCATTTT.

This chain links TRBV18 with TRBJ1-2, with D possibly being TRBD1 (6 bases). Germline V gene data show CDR1 as KGHSH and CDR2 as LQKENI. V was trimmed by 3 bases and J by 0 bases, leaving 14 bases between them. The CDR3 sequence is 16 residues long. CDR3 sequence reads: CASSPVASGANYGYTF. In nucleotides, the CDR3 is TGTGCCAGCTCACCGGTAGCGTCAGGGGCTAACTATGGCTACACCTTC.

The chain combines TRBV6-5 with TRBJ1-1; a weak D match, TRBD1 (5 bases). There are 13 residues in the CDR3. CDR1 is MNHEY, CDR2 SVGAGI, per germline. The V end lost 4 bases, the J end lost 8 bases, and 14 bases lay between the germline ends. The chain's CDR3 is CASSFQGIGEAFF. The CDR3 coding sequence is TGTGCCAGCAGTTTCCAGGGAATTGGGGAAGCTTTCTTT.

This clone has a single count. J is TRBJ2-5 and V is TRBV4-2; D is perhaps TRBD2 (6 bases). The J call may be mistaken, given a closer DNA end match to TRBJ2-7. The CDR3 consists of 15 residues. Germline lookup yields CDR1 LGHNA and CDR2 YNFKEQ. The CDR3 sequence is CASSRTLGGSYEQYF. The CDR3 nucleotides read TGTGCCAGCAGCCGCACCCTGGGGGGATCCTACGAGCAGTACTTC.